Sequencing of this T cell receptor beta chain was carried out in a study of blood T cell repertoires in COVID-19 (dated by TCRdb to the early 2020s). In the study overall: Samples covering the acute and convalescent phases of COVID-19 were provided by collaborators in the United States, Italy and Spain. The material from the prospective study consisted of cDNA or gDNA derived from T cells, B-cell-depleted T cells, or PBMCs. The dataset comprised deeply sampled blood TCRbeta repertoires from subjects exposed to, actively infected with, or recovered from COVID-19. The repertoires were released in a freely available public database meant as a resource for research on the immune response to SARS-CoV-2. Samples came from the ongoing ImmuneRACE study (first 160 participants) plus 1,254 subjects from 6 global collaborators. Nearly every sample came with metadata listing a de-identified subject ID, COVID-19 status, age in years and sex. Where available, HLA class I and class II types were taken from metadata supplied by the sample provider and were not determined by assay-based typing. Overall results and qualifications from the work: The amount of clinical and demographic metadata varied by source and participant and was provided uncurated.

The junction carries 19 bases between V and J, which are trimmed by 9 bases and 2 bases respectively. There are 15 amino acids in the CDR3, from cysteine to phenylalanine inclusive. The only DNA kept is the CDR3, 45 bases in frame from the first base. The germline V gene (reference sequence) specifies SGHNT as CDR1 and YYREEE as CDR2. TCRbeta CDR3 regions were amplified from genomic DNA using the immunoSEQ Assay, a bias-controlled multiplex PCR. On the authors' methods: Nucleated cell counts per sample were estimated from amplification of reference gene primers within the assay. To quantify the absolute abundance of each unique TCRbeta CDR3 rearrangement, sequence reads were collapsed and filtered. For each sample, productive Simpson clonality was calculated by taking the square root of Simpson's diversity index across productive rearrangements. As stored in TCRdb, this immuneACCESS dataset retains in-frame rearrangements with V and J assigned. A fraction of the clones does not appear; measured against another copy, unresolved V genes explain less than half of the discrepancy, and the remainder lacks a known reason. The D gene and trimming were derived from the DNA, and the V and J assignments and clone size from that table. This sample holds 240,000 or so clones; about four fifths were observed only once. Jointly, the top ten make up roughly 8% of the sample.

Points on this clone: Its antigen remains unidentified. Qualities for individual bases were not recorded, and no much larger clone is one base off.

One collaborating source in Seattle enrolled patients during active infection and followed them longitudinally through the course of disease. Collaborating institutions collected whole blood in K2EDTA tubes following their own protocols. For TCRbeta analysis, collaborators shipped samples as frozen whole blood, isolated PBMCs, or DNA extracted from either of those sample types. Sequencing was carried out using peripheral blood. The chain joins TRBV5-4 to TRBJ2-3, with a tentative D gene TRBD2 over 5 matching bases. The clonotype originates from a woman aged 80 or older with COVID-19, enrolled during active disease. The CDR3 protein sequence reads: CAITVSATNTDTQYF. The DNA sequence reads TGTGCCATCACCGTTAGCGCTACGAACACAGATACGCAGTATTTT. The CDR3 plus the reference TRBV5-4 and TRBJ2-3 genes for the other parts give the full variable domain: ETGVTQSPTHLIKTRGQQVTLRCSSQSGHNTVSWYQQALGQGPQFIFQYYREEENGRGNFPPRFSGLQFPNYSSELNVNALELDDSALYLCAITVSATNTDTQYFGPGTRLTVL.